This T cell receptor beta chain was recovered during a study of glioma-infiltrating T cells. This clonotype was counted ten times or more. This CDR3 comprises 14 residues. Germline V CDR1 and CDR2: SNHLY, FYNNEI. V lost 4 bases to trimming and J lost 5 bases, with 12 bases between them. Amplification of TCR alpha and beta CDR3 regions from RNA used iRepertoire nested multiplex PCR. One-step reverse transcription and amplification started from approximately 100-400 ng of tissue mRNA or PBMC total RNA. TCRdb called the multiplex PCR reads again in MiXCR, with one record for every CDR3 protein. Of about 190,000 distinct CDR3 sequences in the sample, more than 25% were seen once.

The receptor comes from a human donor with low-grade glioma or glioblastoma, undergoing nonglioma brain surgery, or in good health (not recorded which). The sample taken for sequencing was glioma tissue, nonneoplastic brain tissue, or PBMCs (not recorded which). The V gene is TRBV2, the J gene TRBJ1-5; D gene unclear. The CDR3 region is CASSVAGTHQPQHF. In DNA form, the CDR3 reads TGTGCCAGCAGTGTCGCCGGAACCCATCAGCCCCAGCATTTT.